These 30 T cell receptor beta chains originate from one sample sequenced in a study of pediatric ulcerative colitis. Profiling relied on immunoSEQ multiplex PCR, and the TCRdb table lists in-frame clones only, not all of them. The sample gives around 34,000 clones, about three quarters of which show up once; 0.8% to 1.1% is in the top ten. During colonoscopy, one to two rectal pinch biopsies were collected. Sequenced: gut tissue. The receptor source for this set is a boy aged 5-17 years with mild ulcerative colitis.

The J gene is TRBJ2-6, the V gene TRBV19, with D unclear. V shed 1 base and J shed 12 bases, with 4 bases lying between them. Per the germline V gene, CDR1 is LNHDA and CDR2 is SQIVND (reference sequence). The CDR3 is 11 residues long. In DNA form, the CDR3 reads TGTGCCAGTAGTATAGCTTCCGTCCTGACTTTC. It encodes CASSIASVLTF.

The V and J genes are TRBV19 and TRBJ1-6; 7 nucleotides align to TRBD1. The CDR3 runs 15 residues. CDR1 is LNHDA, CDR2 SQIVND, per germline (reference sequence). The V and J ends lost 3 bases and 10 bases, in that order; junction bases with no gene match: 9. The CDR3 DNA follows: TGTGCCAGTAGTATGGGACAGACGGTACAGTCACCCCTCCACTTT. Residues: CASSMGQTVQSPLHF. Supplemented by reference TRBV19 and TRBJ1-6, the full variable domain reads DGGITQSPKYLFRKEGQNVTLSCEQNLNHDAMYWYRQDPGQGLRLIYYSQIVNDFQKGDIAEGYSVSREKKESFPLTVTSAQKNPTAFYLCASSMGQTVQSPLHFGNGTRLTVT.

V usage is TRBV7-3 and J usage is TRBJ2-5, with D perhaps matching TRBD2 (7 bases). The CDR3 runs 13 residues. Between the trimmed V and J ends, which lost 5 bases and 5 bases, there was a span of 12 bases. Per germline, CDR1 SGHTA and CDR2 FQGTGA. In DNA form, the CDR3 reads TGTGCCAGCAGCCGGGGGGCGGAGGAGACCCAGTACTTC. It yields the protein CASSRGAEETQYF. Full variable domain (remainder filled in from reference TRBV7-3 and TRBJ2-5): GAGVSQTPSNKVTEKGKYVELRCDPISGHTALYWYRQSLGQGPEFLIYFQGTGAADDSGLPNDRFFAVRPEGSVSTLKIQRTERGDSAVYLCASSRGAEETQYFGPGTRLLVL.

This clone came up a few times. This rearrangement joins TRBV30 to TRBJ1-1, with D hard to call. This CDR3 spans 13 amino acids. Germline V lookup: CDR1 GTSNPN, CDR2 SVGIG (reference sequence). V dropped 0 bases and J dropped 7 bases, with 12 bases sitting between them. CDR3 in amino acids: CAWSVNMAVEAFF. The CDR3 bases are TGTGCCTGGAGTGTAAACATGGCAGTTGAAGCTTTCTTT. Filled out from reference TRBV30 and TRBJ1-1, the complete variable domain reads SQTIHQWPATLVQPVGSPLSLECTVEGTSNPNLYWYRQAAGRGLQLLFYSVGIGQISSEVPQNLSASRPQDRQFILSSKKLLLSDSGFYLCAWSVNMAVEAFFGQGTRLTVV.

The chain joins TRBV27 to TRBJ1-1, with 9 bases matching TRBD1. CDR1 and CDR2 from the germline V gene are MNHEY and SMNVEV (reference sequence). Germline trimming cut 6 bases from V and 6 bases from J; bases unmatched to any gene: 8. The CDR3 has 14 amino acids. The CDR3 loop is CASRRQGGYSEAFF. In DNA form, the CDR3 reads TGTGCCAGCAGGAGACAGGGGGGGTACTCTGAAGCTTTCTTT.

The rearrangement uses TRBV6-1 and TRBJ2-5; D gene uncertain. CDR1 MNHNS and CDR2 SASEGT come from the germline V gene. The CDR3 contains 13 residues. Between the trimmed V and J ends, which lost 7 bases and 1 base, there was a span of 10 bases. CDR3 protein: CASTAEFQETQYF. CDR3 nucleotide sequence: TGTGCCAGCACCGCCGAATTCCAAGAGACCCAGTACTTC.

The gene calls are TRBV30 and TRBJ1-2; unclear D gene. The CDR3 is 12 amino acids. The germline gives CDR1 GTSNPN, CDR2 SVGIG (reference sequence). Trimming took off 2 bases at V and 10 bases at J, with 14 bases between the two ends. CDR3 sequence (DNA): TGTGCCTGGAGTTTCTCCGGGGTTTACTACACCTTC. Amino acid sequence: CAWSFSGVYYTF.

The chain links TRBV7-3 to TRBJ2-7, with 8 bases aligning to TRBD2. There are 14 residues in the CDR3. V was clipped by 2 bases and J by 3 bases; unmatched bases: 3. The germline V gene encodes CDR1 SGHTA and CDR2 FQGTGA. As DNA, the CDR3 is TGTGCCAGCAGCTTAGAAGCGGGGGTCTACGAGCAGTACTTC. Encoded protein: CASSLEAGVYEQYF.

The V call is TRBV4-1, the J call TRBJ2-7; 9 bases are a match to TRBD1. Germline CDR1 and CDR2: MGHRA and YSYEKL. The CDR3 loop spans 15 amino acids. V gave up 4 bases and J gave up 3 bases; unmatched junction bases: 7. CDR3 bases: TGCGCCAGCAGCCTAAGCGAGGGACAGGGCTACGAGCAGTACTTC. Translated, it gives CASSLSEGQGYEQYF.

This clone was recorded a few times. V is TRBV19 and J is TRBJ2-6, with unresolved D. Trimming removed 5 bases from V and 0 bases from J, with 8 bases in between. The CDR3 covers 15 residues. Germline V gives CDR1 LNHDA, CDR2 SQIVND (reference sequence). In nucleotides, the CDR3 is TGTGCCAGTAGTGCCCAGTCCTCTGGGGCCAACGTCCTGACTTTC. Residues: CASSAQSSGANVLTF.

The rearrangement uses TRBV5-4 and TRBJ2-3; TRBD2 matches at 13 bases. After removal of 0 bases from V and 0 bases from J, the junction contained 4 bases not matched to a gene. CDR3 length: 18 residues. The germline CDR1 and CDR2 sequences are SGHNT and YYREEE (reference sequence). The CDR3 coding sequence is TGTGCCAGCAGCTTGGTGGGACTAGCGGGGCTAAGCACAGATACGCAGTATTTT. This gives the protein CASSLVGLAGLSTDTQYF.

The gene calls are TRBV7-8 and TRBJ2-1; D is uncertain. Trimming shortened V by 0 bases and J by 3 bases, and 21 bases separated the two germline ends. Per the germline V gene, CDR1 is SGHVS and CDR2 is FQNEAQ. The CDR3 sequence is 19 residues long. CDR3 protein: CASSLANSSTRTYYNEQFF. CDR3 DNA sequence: TGTGCCAGCAGCTTAGCTAACTCCTCTACGCGAACCTACTACAATGAGCAGTTCTTC.

Only one count was recorded for this clone. V and J are TRBV28 and TRBJ1-2; perhaps TRBD1 as D (6 bases). Germline V gene data show CDR1 as MDHEN and CDR2 as SYDVKM. V lost 8 bases and J lost 2, with 12 bases in between. The CDR3 is made up of 13 amino acids. Written as DNA, the CDR3 is TGTGCCAGCTATCTACAGGGCAACTATGGCTACACCTTC. Translated, it gives CASYLQGNYGYTF.

The chain employs TRBV6-1 and TRBJ2-3; possible D gene TRBD2, 6 bases. This CDR3 has 14 residues. The germline CDR1 and CDR2 sequences are MNHNS and SASEGT. V was pared by 6 bases and J by 0 bases, with 10 bases between. The CDR3 bases are TGTGCCAGCAGCCGGGACTTCAGCACAGATACGCAGTATTTT. It is translated as CASSRDFSTDTQYF.

The chain recombines TRBV29-1 with TRBJ1-1; a weak D match, TRBD1 (5 bases). V gave up 6 bases and J gave up 7 bases, with 27 bases separating them. The germline V gene encodes CDR1 SQVTM and CDR2 ANQGSEA. The CDR3 covers 16 residues. CDR3 nucleotide sequence: TGCAGCGTCGTCAACTGGGCAGGGCTTGCCCTAGTTGAAGCTTTCTTT. Residues: CSVVNWAGLALVEAFF.

The V and J genes are TRBV7-9 and TRBJ1-2; 7 nucleotides agree with TRBD1. Germline loops: CDR1 SEHNR, CDR2 FQNEAQ (reference sequence). The V segment lost 5 bases and the J segment 0 bases; nucleotides outside the gene matches: 9. This CDR3 spans 16 amino acids. The CDR3 DNA reads as TGTGCCAGCAGCACCACACAGGGGCGAGCTAACTATGGCTACACCTTC. It is translated as CASSTTQGRANYGYTF.

J is TRBJ2-7 and V is TRBV11-2; D perhaps matches TRBD1 (6 bases). Trimming cost V 4 bases and J 5 bases, with 12 bases left between them. The length of the CDR3 is 13 residues. Per the germline V gene, CDR1 is SGHAT and CDR2 is FQNNGV. The CDR3 region is CASSSVGGDEQYF. Here the CDR3 DNA reads TGTGCCAGCAGCTCAGTAGGGGGAGACGAGCAGTACTTC. The full variable domain, completed using reference TRBV11-2 and TRBJ2-7, is EAGVAQSPRYKIIEKRQSVAFWCNPISGHATLYWYQQILGQGPKLLIQFQNNGVVDDSQLPKDRFSAERLKGVDSTLKIQPAKLEDSAVYLCASSSVGGDEQYFGPGTRLTVT.

V usage is TRBV27 and J usage is TRBJ2-3; tentatively, D is TRBD2 (5 bases). The CDR3 covers 14 residues. V lost 5 bases and J 3 bases, leaving 12 bases between the germline ends. CDR1 and CDR2 (germline): MNHEY, SMNVEV (reference sequence). The CDR3 protein is CASSATGMTDTQYF. CDR3 nucleotides: TGTGCCAGCAGTGCCACGGGGATGACAGATACGCAGTATTTT.

This chain connects TRBV4-1 to TRBJ2-1; 8 bases line up with TRBD2. V was clipped by 0 bases and J by 7 bases; unmatched bases: 2. Germline assignment: CDR1 MGHRA and CDR2 YSYEKL. The CDR3 sequence is 14 residues long. The CDR3 protein is CASSQDPGGNEQFF. CDR3 in DNA: TGCGCCAGCAGCCAAGACCCGGGAGGGAATGAGCAGTTCTTC.

V is TRBV19 and J is TRBJ1-6; D gene uncertain. The germline gives CDR1 LNHDA, CDR2 SQIVND (reference sequence). The CDR3 sequence is 15 residues long. V lost 3 bases and J 7 bases, leaving 13 bases between the germline ends. The CDR3 protein is CASSIKEGRNSPLHF. DNA of the CDR3: TGTGCCAGTAGTATTAAGGAGGGTCGGAATTCACCCCTCCACTTT. The full variable domain, with the rest looked up from reference TRBV19 and TRBJ1-6, is DGGITQSPKYLFRKEGQNVTLSCEQNLNHDAMYWYRQDPGQGLRLIYYSQIVNDFQKGDIAEGYSVSREKKESFPLTVTSAQKNPTAFYLCASSIKEGRNSPLHFGNGTRLTVT.

The chain combines TRBV6-1 with TRBJ1-6, with no clear D. Trimming cost V 4 bases and J 5 bases, with 9 bases left between them. Germline V lookup: CDR1 MNHNS, CDR2 SASEGT. CDR3 size: 14 residues. The CDR3 spells CASSGENNNSPLHF. The CDR3 coding sequence is TGTGCCAGCAGTGGAGAAAACAATAATTCACCCCTCCACTTT.

The rearrangement uses TRBV7-6 and TRBJ1-5; D unclear. Trimming took off 9 bases at V and 1 base at J, with 10 bases between the two ends. CDR1 is SGHVS and CDR2 is FNYEAQ in the germline V gene. The CDR3 extends over 13 amino acids. The CDR3 here is CASSGASNQPQHF. The CDR3 DNA is TGTGCCAGTTCCGGCGCAAGCAATCAGCCCCAGCATTTT.

This clone has more than one count but fewer than ten. The DNA for the CDR3 is TGTGCCAGCAGTGAAGCGGGACTAGCAAGTACCTACGAGCAGTACTTC. This encodes CASSEAGLASTYEQYF. The rearrangement uses TRBV2 and TRBJ2-7, with 9 bases that match TRBD2. The V segment lost 0 bases and the J segment 2 bases; nucleotides outside the gene matches: 5. The V gene's germline CDR1 is SNHLY and CDR2 FYNNEI. The CDR3 extends over 16 amino acids.

The V gene is TRBV7-8, the J gene TRBJ2-3; 10 nucleotides line up with TRBD2. The trim removed 5 bases at V and 5 bases at J, leaving 25 bases unmatched. CDR3 length: 21 amino acids. Germline V gives CDR1 SGHVS, CDR2 FQNEAQ. The CDR3 nucleotides are TGTGCCAGCAGCAACCACCGCTTTTCCTCATGGGAGCGGGGGGGCATAGATACGCAGTATTTT. Translated, it gives CASSNHRFSSWERGGIDTQYF.

V is TRBV7-2 and J is TRBJ2-1, with D possibly being TRBD1 or TRBD2 (5 bases each). The V and J ends lost 2 bases and 10 bases respectively, with 12 bases between them. Per the germline V gene, CDR1 is SGHTA and CDR2 is FQGNSA. The CDR3 sequence is 13 residues long. The CDR3 region has the DNA TGTGCCAGCAGCTTAACTCCCGGGACGGAGCAGTTCTTC. This sequence encodes CASSLTPGTEQFF.

The chain joins TRBV7-6 to TRBJ1-2; perhaps TRBD1 as D (6 bases). The CDR3 contains 13 residues. Trimming removed 0 bases from V and 8 bases from J, with 10 bases in between. Germline CDR1 SGHVS, CDR2 FNYEAQ. In DNA, the CDR3 is TGTGCCAGCAGCTTAGCCCAAGGGGGGGGCTACACCTTC. Translation: CASSLAQGGGYTF.

This chain connects TRBV10-3 to TRBJ2-7, with D tentatively TRBD2 (6 bases). Trimming pared 0 bases from V and 0 bases from J, leaving 12 bases between. In germline, CDR1 is ENHRY, CDR2 SYGVKD. This CDR3 spans 16 amino acids. The CDR3 region is CAISESVTSLSYEQYF. Here the CDR3 DNA reads TGTGCCATCAGTGAGTCAGTGACTAGTCTCTCCTACGAGCAGTACTTC.

The chain is built from TRBV5-8 and TRBJ1-2, with D uncertain. The CDR3 consists of 16 residues. Germline CDR1 reads SGHTS; CDR2 reads YDEGEE. V was trimmed by 2 bases and J by 4 bases, leaving 18 bases between them. DNA of the CDR3: TGTGCCAGCAGCTTCGCCACCAGAGTTTCGTTCTATGGCTACACCTTC. It yields the protein CASSFATRVSFYGYTF.

In its sample, this clone was seen a few times. The CDR3 nucleotides read TGTGCCAGCAGCCCCGGACTGGAGCTGGCCGGGGAGCTGTTTTTT. Protein: CASSPGLELAGELFF. The chain recombines TRBV7-3 with TRBJ2-2, with TRBD2 as a possible D gene (5 bases). CDR1 is SGHTA and CDR2 is FQGTGA in the germline V gene. The V end lost 5 bases, the J end lost 6 bases, and 16 bases lay between the germline ends. The CDR3 sequence is 15 residues long.

V is TRBV7-2 and J is TRBJ1-4; D is uncertain. The V end lost 1 base, the J end lost 6 bases, and 9 bases lay between the germline ends. Germline-derived CDR1 and CDR2 are SGHTA and FQGNSA. This CDR3 is built from 14 residues. CDR3 sequence reads: CASSLGALHEKLFF. The CDR3 DNA follows: TGTGCCAGCAGCTTAGGGGCACTTCATGAAAAACTGTTTTTT.